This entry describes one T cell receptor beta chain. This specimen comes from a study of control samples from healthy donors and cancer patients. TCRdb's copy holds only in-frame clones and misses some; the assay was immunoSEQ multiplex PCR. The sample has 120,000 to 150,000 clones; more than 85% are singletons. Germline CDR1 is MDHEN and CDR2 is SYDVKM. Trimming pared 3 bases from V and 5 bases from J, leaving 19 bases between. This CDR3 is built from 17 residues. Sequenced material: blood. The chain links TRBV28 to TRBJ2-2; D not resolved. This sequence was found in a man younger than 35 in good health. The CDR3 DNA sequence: TGTGCCAGCAGTTTGCCCGGCAACGGAGTGAGGACCGGGGAGCTGTTTTTT. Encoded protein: CASSLPGNGVRTGELFF.